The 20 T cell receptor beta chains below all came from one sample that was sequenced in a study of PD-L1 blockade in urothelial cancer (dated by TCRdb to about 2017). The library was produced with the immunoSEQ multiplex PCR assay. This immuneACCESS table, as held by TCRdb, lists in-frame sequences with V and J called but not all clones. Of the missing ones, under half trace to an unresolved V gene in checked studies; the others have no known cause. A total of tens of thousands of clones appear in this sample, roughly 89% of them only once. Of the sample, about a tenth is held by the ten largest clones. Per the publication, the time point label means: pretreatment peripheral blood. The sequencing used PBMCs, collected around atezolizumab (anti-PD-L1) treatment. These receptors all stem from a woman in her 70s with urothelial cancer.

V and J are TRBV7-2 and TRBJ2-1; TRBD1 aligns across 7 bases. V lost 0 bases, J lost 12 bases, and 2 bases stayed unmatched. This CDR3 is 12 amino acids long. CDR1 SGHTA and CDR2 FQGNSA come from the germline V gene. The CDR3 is CASSLARDRQFF. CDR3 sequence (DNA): TGTGCCAGCAGCTTAGCCCGGGACAGGCAGTTCTTC.

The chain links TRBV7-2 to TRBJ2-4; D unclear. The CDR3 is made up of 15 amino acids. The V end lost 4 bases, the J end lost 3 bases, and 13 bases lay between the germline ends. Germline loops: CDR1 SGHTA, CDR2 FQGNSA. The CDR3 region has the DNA TGTGCCAGCAGCTCCGACCAAGGAGTCAAAAACATTCAGTACTTC. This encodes CASSSDQGVKNIQYF. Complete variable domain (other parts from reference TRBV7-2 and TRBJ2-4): GAGVSQSPSNKVTEKGKDVELRCDPISGHTALYWYRQSLGQGLEFLIYFQGNSAPDKSGLPSDRFSAERTGGSVSTLTIQRTQQEDSAVYLCASSSDQGVKNIQYFGAGTRLSVL.

The CDR3 DNA is TGTGCCAGCAGCCAAGGTGACAGGGGGAACTATGGCTACACCTTC. Translation: CASSQGDRGNYGYTF. V is TRBV14 and J is TRBJ1-2; 9 nucleotides line up with TRBD1. V shed 1 base and J 2 bases; nucleotides not matched to a gene: 2. The CDR3 spans 15 residues. Looked up from germline, CDR1 is SGHDN and CDR2 is FVKESK. The full variable domain, its missing parts supplied by reference TRBV14 and TRBJ1-2, is EAGVTQFPSHSVIEKGQTVTLRCDPISGHDNLYWYRRVMGKEIKFLLHFVKESKQDESGMPNNRFLAERTGGTYSTLKVQPAELEDSGVYFCASSQGDRGNYGYTFGSGTRLTVV.

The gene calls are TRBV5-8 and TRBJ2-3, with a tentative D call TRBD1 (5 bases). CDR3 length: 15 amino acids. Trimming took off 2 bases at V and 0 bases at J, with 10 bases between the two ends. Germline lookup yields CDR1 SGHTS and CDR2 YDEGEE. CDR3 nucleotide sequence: TGTGCCAGCAGCTTAGTTCACAGGAGCACAGATACGCAGTATTTT. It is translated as CASSLVHRSTDTQYF.

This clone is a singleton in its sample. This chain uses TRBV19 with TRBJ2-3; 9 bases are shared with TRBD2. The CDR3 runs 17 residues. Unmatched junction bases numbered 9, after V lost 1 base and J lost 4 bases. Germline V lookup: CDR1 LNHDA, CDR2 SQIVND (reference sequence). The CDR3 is CASSIVALAGPPDTQYF. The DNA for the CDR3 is TGTGCCAGTAGTATAGTAGCTCTAGCGGGGCCTCCAGATACGCAGTATTTT.

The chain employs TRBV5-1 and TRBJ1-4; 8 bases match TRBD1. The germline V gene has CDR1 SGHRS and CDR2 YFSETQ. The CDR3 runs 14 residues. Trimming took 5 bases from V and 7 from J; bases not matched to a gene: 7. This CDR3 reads CASSLDRGAEKLFF. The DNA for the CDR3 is TGCGCCAGCAGTCTTGACAGGGGCGCTGAAAAACTGTTTTTT.

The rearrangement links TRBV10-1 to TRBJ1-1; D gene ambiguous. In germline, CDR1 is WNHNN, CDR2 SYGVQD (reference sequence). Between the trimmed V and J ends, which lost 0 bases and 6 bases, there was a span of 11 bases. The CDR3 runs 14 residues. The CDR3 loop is CASSESMSGSEAFF. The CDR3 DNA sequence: TGCGCCAGCAGTGAGTCGATGAGTGGTTCTGAAGCTTTCTTT.

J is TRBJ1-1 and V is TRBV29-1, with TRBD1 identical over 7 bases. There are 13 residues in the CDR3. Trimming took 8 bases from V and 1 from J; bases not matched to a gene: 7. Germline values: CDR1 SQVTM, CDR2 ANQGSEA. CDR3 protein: CSIQGLTNTEAFF. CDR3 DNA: TGCAGCATACAGGGGCTAACGAACACTGAAGCTTTCTTT.

The CDR3 reads CAISNRGGTIYF. CDR3 in DNA: TGTGCCATCAGTAACAGGGGCGGCACCATATATTTT. The V call is TRBV10-3, the J call TRBJ1-3; 7 nucleotides agree with TRBD1. This CDR3 is 12 amino acids long. Per the germline V gene, CDR1 is ENHRY and CDR2 is SYGVKD. The V gene end was trimmed by 5 bases and the J gene end by 9 bases; junction bases not matched to a gene: 4.

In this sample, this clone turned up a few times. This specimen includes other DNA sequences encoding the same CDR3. The CDR3 is CASSLQETQYF. For the CDR3, the DNA is TGCGCCAGCAGCCTCCAAGAGACCCAGTACTTC. The chain links TRBV5-1 to TRBJ2-5; D not certain. The CDR3 consists of 11 residues. The V gene lost 4 bases and the J gene lost 1 base, with 2 bases spanning the gap. The germline V gene encodes CDR1 SGHRS and CDR2 YFSETQ.

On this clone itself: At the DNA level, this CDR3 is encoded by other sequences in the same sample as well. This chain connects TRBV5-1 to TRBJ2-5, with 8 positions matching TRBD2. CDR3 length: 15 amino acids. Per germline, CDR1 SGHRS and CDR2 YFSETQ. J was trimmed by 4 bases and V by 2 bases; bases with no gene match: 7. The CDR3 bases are TGCGCCAGCAGCTTCTCGGGAGGGGCGGGAGAGACCCAGTACTTC. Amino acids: CASSFSGGAGETQYF.

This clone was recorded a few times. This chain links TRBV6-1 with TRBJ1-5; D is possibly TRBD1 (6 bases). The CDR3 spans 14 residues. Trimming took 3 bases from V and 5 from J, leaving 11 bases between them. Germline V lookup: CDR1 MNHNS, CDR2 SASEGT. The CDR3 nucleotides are TGTGCCAGCAGTGATGTTGGGGGCGATCAGCCCCAGCATTTT. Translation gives CASSDVGGDQPQHF.

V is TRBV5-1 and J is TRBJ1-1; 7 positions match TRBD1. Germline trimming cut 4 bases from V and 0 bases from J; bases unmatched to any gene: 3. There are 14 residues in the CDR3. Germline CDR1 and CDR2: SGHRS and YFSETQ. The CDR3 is CASSVGTVNTEAFF. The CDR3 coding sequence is TGCGCCAGCAGCGTGGGGACAGTGAACACTGAAGCTTTCTTT.

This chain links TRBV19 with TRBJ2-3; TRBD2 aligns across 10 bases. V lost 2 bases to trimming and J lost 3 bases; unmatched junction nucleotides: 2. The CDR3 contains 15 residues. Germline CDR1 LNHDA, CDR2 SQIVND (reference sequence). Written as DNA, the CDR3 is TGTGCCAGTAGTATATTTAGCGGGAGGACAGATACGCAGTATTTT. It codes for CASSIFSGRTDTQYF. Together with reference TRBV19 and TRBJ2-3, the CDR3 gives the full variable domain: DGGITQSPKYLFRKEGQNVTLSCEQNLNHDAMYWYRQDPGQGLRLIYYSQIVNDFQKGDIAEGYSVSREKKESFPLTVTSAQKNPTAFYLCASSIFSGRTDTQYFGPGTRLTVL.

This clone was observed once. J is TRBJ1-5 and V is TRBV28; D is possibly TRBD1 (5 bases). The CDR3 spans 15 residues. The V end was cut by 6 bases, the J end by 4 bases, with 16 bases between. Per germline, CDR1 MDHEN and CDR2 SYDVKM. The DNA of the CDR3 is TGTGCCAGCAGCCGGGGGGGGACTCCTAATCAGCCCCAGCATTTT. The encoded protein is CASSRGGTPNQPQHF. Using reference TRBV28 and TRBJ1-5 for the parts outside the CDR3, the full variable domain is DVKVTQSSRYLVKRTGEKVFLECVQDMDHENMFWYRQDPGLGLRLIYFSYDVKMKEKGDIPEGYSVSREKKERFSLILESASTNQTSMYLCASSRGGTPNQPQHFGDGTRLSIL.

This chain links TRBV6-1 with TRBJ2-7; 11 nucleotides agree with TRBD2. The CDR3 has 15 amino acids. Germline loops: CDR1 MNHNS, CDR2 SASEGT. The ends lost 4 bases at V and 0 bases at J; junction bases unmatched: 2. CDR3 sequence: CASSVGLADSYEQYF. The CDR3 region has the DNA TGTGCCAGCAGTGTGGGACTAGCGGACTCCTACGAGCAGTACTTC.

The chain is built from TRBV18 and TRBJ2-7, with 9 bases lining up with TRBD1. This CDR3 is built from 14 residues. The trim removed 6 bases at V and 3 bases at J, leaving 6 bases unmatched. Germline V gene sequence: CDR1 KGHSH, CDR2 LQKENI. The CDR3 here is CASSTGTGLYEQYF. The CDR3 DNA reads TGTGCCAGCTCCACCGGGACAGGGCTCTACGAGCAGTACTTC. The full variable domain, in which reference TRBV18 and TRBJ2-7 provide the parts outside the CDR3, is NAGVMQNPRHLVRRRGQEARLRCSPMKGHSHVYWYRQLPEEGLKFMVYLQKENIIDESGMPKERFSAEFPKEGPSILRIQQVVRGDSAAYFCASSTGTGLYEQYFGPGTRLTVT.

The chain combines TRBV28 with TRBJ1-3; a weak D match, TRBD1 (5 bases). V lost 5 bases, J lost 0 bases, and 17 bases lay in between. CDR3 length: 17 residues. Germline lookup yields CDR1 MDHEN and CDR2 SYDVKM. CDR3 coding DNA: TGTGCCAGCAGTCTGGGGCGGCTGGGGTACTCTGGAAACACCATATATTTT. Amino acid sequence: CASSLGRLGYSGNTIYF.

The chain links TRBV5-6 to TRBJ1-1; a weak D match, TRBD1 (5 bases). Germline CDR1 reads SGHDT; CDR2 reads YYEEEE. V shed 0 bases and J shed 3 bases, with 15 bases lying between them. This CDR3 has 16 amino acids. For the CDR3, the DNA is TGTGCCAGCAGCTTGGGTCAGGGCTTATTGGACACTGAAGCTTTCTTT. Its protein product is CASSLGQGLLDTEAFF.

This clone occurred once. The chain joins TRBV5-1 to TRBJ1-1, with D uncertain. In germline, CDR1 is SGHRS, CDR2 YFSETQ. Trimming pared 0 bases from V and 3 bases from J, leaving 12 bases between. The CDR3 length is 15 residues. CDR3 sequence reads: CASSLGNSLHTEAFF. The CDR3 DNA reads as TGCGCCAGCAGCTTGGGGAACAGCCTTCACACTGAAGCTTTCTTT. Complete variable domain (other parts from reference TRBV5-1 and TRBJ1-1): KAGVTQTPRYLIKTRGQQVTLSCSPISGHRSVSWYQQTPGQGLQFLFEYFSETQRNKGNFPGRFSGRQFSNSRSEMNVSTLELGDSALYLCASSLGNSLHTEAFFGQGTRLTVV.